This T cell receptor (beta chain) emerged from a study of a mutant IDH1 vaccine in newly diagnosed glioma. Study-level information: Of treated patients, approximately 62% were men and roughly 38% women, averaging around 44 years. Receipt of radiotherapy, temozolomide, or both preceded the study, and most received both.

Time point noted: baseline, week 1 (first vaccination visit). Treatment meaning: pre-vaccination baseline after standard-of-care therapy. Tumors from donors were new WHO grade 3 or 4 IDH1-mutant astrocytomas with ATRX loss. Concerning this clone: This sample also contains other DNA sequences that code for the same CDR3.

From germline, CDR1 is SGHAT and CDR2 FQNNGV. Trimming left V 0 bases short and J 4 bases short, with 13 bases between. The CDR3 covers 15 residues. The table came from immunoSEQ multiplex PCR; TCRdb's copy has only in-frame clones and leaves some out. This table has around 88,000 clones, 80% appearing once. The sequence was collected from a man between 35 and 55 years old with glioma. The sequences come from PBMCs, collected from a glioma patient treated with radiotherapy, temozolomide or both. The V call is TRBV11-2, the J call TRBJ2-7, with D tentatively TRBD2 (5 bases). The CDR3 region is CASSLDGGGRYEQYF. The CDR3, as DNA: TGTGCCAGCAGCTTAGATGGCGGAGGCAGGTACGAGCAGTACTTC.